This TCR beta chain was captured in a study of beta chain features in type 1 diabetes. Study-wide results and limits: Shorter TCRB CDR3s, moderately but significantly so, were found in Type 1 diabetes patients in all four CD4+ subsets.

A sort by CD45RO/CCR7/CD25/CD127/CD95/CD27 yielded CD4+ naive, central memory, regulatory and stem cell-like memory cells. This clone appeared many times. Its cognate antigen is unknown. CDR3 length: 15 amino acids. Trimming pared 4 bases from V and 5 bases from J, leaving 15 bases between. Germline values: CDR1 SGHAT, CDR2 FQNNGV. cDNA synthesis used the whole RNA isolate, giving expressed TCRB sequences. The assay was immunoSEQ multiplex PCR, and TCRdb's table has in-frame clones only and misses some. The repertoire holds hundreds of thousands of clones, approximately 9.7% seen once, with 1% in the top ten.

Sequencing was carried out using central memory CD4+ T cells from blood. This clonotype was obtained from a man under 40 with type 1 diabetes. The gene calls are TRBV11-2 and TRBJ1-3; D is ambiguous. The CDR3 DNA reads TGTGCCAGCAGCTCGCCCGCGGGCAGACGAAACACCATATATTTT. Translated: CASSSPAGRRNTIYF.